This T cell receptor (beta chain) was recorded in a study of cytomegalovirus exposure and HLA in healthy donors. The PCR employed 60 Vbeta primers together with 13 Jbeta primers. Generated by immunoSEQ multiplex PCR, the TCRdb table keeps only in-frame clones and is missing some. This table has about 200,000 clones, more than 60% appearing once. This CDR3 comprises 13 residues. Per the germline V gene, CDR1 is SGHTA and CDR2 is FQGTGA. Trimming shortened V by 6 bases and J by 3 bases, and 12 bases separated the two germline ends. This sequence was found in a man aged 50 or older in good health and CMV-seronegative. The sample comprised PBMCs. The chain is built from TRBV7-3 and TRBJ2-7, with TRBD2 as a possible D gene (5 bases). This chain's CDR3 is CASSSGLDYEQYF. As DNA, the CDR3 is TGTGCCAGCAGTTCAGGACTGGACTACGAGCAGTACTTC.